This T cell receptor (beta chain) derives from a study of CD8+ T cells in alopecia areata. Noted treatment: oral pan-JAK inhibitor, 5-10 mg twice daily. Extracted from the samples, RNA was reverse transcribed into cDNA to serve as the sequencing template. Produced via immunoSEQ multiplex PCR; TCRdb's table is partial and in-frame only. The table has approximately 210,000 clones, around two fifths seen once. This sequence originates from a human donor with alopecia areata. Here the sequenced sample was CD4+ T cells sorted from blood, taken at roughly week 36, from a patient treated with tofacitinib.

In nucleotides, the CDR3 is TGCGCCAGCAGCTTGCTCCCAAGCACAGATACGCAGTATTTT. Residues: CASSLLPSTDTQYF. The chain uses TRBV5-1 and TRBJ2-3; D gene unclear. The CDR3 loop spans 14 amino acids. CDR1 is SGHRS and CDR2 is YFSETQ in the germline V gene. The V end was cut by 1 base, the J end by 0 bases, with 6 bases between.